Following are 9 T cell receptor beta chains from one sample sequenced in a study of shared clonotypes between healthy human individuals. The assay was immunoSEQ multiplex PCR, and TCRdb's table has in-frame clones only and misses some. The sample includes about 2.3 million clones, about 90% of them seen just once. Sequenced input: naive CD4+ T cells from PBMCs. Documented subset: CD45RA+ positively selected. The origin of the receptors is a man between 18 and 35 years old in good health. Some clones in this sample may be carry-over from other donors' samples.

The chain is built from TRBV4-2 and TRBJ2-3; 10 bases line up with TRBD2. Trimming removed 4 bases from V and 1 base from J; junction bases left unmatched: 8. The CDR3 contains 17 residues. Germline CDR1 reads LGHNA; CDR2 reads YNFKEQ. The CDR3 DNA is TGTGCCAGCAGCCGCCGACTAGCGGGCATGGGCACAGATACGCAGTATTTT. Encoded protein: CASSRRLAGMGTDTQYF.

The chain employs TRBV7-3 and TRBJ2-3; D is perhaps TRBD2 (6 bases). The V end lost 4 bases, the J end lost 5 bases, and 10 bases lay between the germline ends. In germline, CDR1 is SGHTA, CDR2 FQGTGA. This CDR3 has 13 amino acids. The CDR3 sequence is CASSSISGDTQYF. CDR3 sequence (DNA): TGTGCCAGCAGCTCCATTAGCGGAGATACGCAGTATTTT.

J is TRBJ1-2 and V is TRBV5-1, with D perhaps TRBD1 (5 bases). V was shortened by 0 bases and J by 5 bases, with 11 bases between the two germline ends. Germline V gives CDR1 SGHRS, CDR2 YFSETQ. The CDR3 covers 14 residues. CDR3 bases: TGCGCCAGCAGCTTGGTCGACAGCGGATATGGCTACACCTTC. This sequence encodes CASSLVDSGYGYTF.

On this clone itself: Compared with germline, one end of the junction differs, possibly owing to a read error. The rearrangement joins TRBV19 to TRBJ1-5; the D gene is possibly TRBD1 (5 bases). The length of the CDR3 is 14 residues. Germline V gene data show CDR1 as LNHDA and CDR2 as SQIVND (reference sequence). The CDR3 spells CASSIVTAEQPQHF. The CDR3 DNA sequence: TGTGCCAGCAGTATTGTGACAGCAGAACAGCCCCAGCATTTT.

The chain carries TRBV4-1 and TRBJ2-5, with 8 bases that match TRBD2. CDR3 size: 16 residues. CDR1 and CDR2 from the germline V gene are MGHRA and YSYEKL. Trimming took 2 bases from V and 1 from J; bases not matched to a gene: 6. The CDR3, as DNA: TGCGCCAGCAGCCAATCTAGCGGGCGAGCCCAAGAGACCCAGTACTTC. As protein: CASSQSSGRAQETQYF.

This chain uses TRBV11-1 with TRBJ2-2; D not resolved. Germline CDR1 SGHAT, CDR2 FQDESV (reference sequence). This CDR3 is built from 15 residues. V lost 0 bases and J 2 bases, leaving 7 bases between the germline ends. The DNA of the CDR3 is TGTGCCAGCAGCTTAGCGCTGAGTAACACCGGGGAGCTGTTTTTT. The encoded protein is CASSLALSNTGELFF. Full variable domain (outside the CDR3, taken from reference TRBV11-1 and TRBJ2-2): EAEVAQSPRYKITEKSQAVAFWCDPISGHATLYWYRQILGQGPELLVQFQDESVVDDSQLPKDRFSAERLKGVDSTLKIQPAELGDSAMYLCASSLALSNTGELFFGEGSRLTVL.

This chain uses TRBV10-3 with TRBJ1-5, with D unresolved. The V gene lost 6 bases and the J gene lost 3 bases, with 9 bases spanning the gap. The CDR3 sequence is 13 residues long. Looked up from germline, CDR1 is ENHRY and CDR2 is SYGVKD. DNA of the CDR3: TGTGCCATCAGCACCGGGTTCAATCAGCCCCAGCATTTT. As protein: CAISTGFNQPQHF.

The chain couples TRBV6-1 to TRBJ1-5; 7 bases are a match to TRBD1. The junction had 12 bases not matched to a gene; V was cut back by 6 bases and J by 7 bases. Per germline, CDR1 MNHNS and CDR2 SASEGT. The CDR3 is 15 amino acids. In DNA, the CDR3 is TGTGCCAGCAGAGACCAGGGGGGCACAAGCCAGCCCCAGCATTTT. Its protein is CASRDQGGTSQPQHF.

The genes are TRBV30 and TRBJ1-4; TRBD1 is a possible D gene (6 bases). The CDR3 has 13 amino acids. Germline V gene data show CDR1 as GTSNPN and CDR2 as SVGIG (reference sequence). Trimming shortened V by 4 bases and J by 11 bases, and 17 bases separated the two germline ends. In DNA form, the CDR3 reads TGTGCCTGGACAAAACAGGGTGTCAAGAAACTGTTTTTT. Translated: CAWTKQGVKKLFF.